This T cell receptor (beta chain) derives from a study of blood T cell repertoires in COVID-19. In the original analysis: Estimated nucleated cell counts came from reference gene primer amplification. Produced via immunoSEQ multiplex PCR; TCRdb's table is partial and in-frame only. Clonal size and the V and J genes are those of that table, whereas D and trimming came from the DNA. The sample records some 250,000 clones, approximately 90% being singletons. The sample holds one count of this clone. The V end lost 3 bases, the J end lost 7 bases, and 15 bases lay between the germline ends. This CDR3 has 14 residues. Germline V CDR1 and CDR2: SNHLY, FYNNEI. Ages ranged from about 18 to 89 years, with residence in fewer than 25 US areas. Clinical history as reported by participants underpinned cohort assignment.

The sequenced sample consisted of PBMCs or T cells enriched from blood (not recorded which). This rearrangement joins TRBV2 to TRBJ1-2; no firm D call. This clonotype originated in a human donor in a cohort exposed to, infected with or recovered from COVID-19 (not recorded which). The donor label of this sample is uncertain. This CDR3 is CASSEVRGMGGYTF. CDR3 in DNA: TGTGCCAGCAGTGAGGTCAGAGGGATGGGTGGCTACACCTTC.